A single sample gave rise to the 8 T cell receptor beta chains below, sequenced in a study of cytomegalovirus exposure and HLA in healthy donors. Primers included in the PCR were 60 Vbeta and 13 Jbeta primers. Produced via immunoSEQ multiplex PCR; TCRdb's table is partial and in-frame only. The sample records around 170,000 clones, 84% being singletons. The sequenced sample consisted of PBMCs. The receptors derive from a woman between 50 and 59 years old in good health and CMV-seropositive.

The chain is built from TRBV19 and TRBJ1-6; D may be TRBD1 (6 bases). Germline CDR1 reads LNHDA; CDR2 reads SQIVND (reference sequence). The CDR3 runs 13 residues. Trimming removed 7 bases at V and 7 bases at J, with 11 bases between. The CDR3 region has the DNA TGTGCCAGTACAAACAGGGAAAATTCACCCCTCCACTTT. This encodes CASTNRENSPLHF.

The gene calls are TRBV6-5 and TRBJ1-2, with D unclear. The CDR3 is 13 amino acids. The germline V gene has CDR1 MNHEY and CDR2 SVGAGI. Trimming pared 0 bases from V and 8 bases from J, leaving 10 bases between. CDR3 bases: TGTGCCAGCAGTTACTCGATACAGTCGGGCTACACCTTC. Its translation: CASSYSIQSGYTF.

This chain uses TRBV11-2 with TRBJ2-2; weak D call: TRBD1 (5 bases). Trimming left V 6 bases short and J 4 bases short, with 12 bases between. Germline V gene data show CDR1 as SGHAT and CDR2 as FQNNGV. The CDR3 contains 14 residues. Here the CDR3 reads CASRSQGGTGELFF. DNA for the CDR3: TGTGCCAGCAGGAGTCAGGGCGGCACCGGGGAGCTGTTTTTT.

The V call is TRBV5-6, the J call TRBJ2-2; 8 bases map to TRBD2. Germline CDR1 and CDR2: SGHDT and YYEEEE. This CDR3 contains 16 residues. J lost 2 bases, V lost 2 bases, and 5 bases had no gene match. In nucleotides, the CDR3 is TGTGCCAGCAGCTTCGGCGGGGGGAAAAACACCGGGGAGCTGTTTTTT. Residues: CASSFGGGKNTGELFF.

CDR3 amino acids: CASSISQGIYEQYF. The DNA of the CDR3 is TGTGCCAGTAGTATATCTCAGGGGATTTACGAGCAGTACTTC. This chain connects TRBV19 to TRBJ2-7; possibly TRBD1 for D (6 bases). The CDR3 consists of 14 residues. CDR1 and CDR2 (germline): LNHDA, SQIVND (reference sequence). V lost 2 bases and J lost 4, with 12 bases in between.

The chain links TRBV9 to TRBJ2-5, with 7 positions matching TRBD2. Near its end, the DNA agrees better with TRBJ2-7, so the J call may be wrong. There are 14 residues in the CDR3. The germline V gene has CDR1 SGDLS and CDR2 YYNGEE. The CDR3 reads CASSVGGSSYEQYF. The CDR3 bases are TGTGCCAGCAGCGTAGGCGGGAGCTCCTACGAGCAGTACTTC.

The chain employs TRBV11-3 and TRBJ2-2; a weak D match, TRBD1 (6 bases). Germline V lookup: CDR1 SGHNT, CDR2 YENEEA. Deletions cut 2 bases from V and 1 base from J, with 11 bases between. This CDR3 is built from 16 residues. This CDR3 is CASSLQGLGNTGELFF. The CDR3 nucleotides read TGTGCCAGCAGCTTACAGGGGCTCGGGAACACCGGGGAGCTGTTTTTT.

Here the CDR3 reads CASSLTGGYYEQYF. In DNA, the CDR3 is TGTGCCAGTAGTTTGACAGGGGGTTACTACGAGCAGTACTTC. The chain links TRBV19 to TRBJ2-7; TRBD1 matches 9 bases. The germline V gene has CDR1 LNHDA and CDR2 SQIVND (reference sequence). V lost 5 bases and J lost 3; bases outside the gene matches: 5. This CDR3 region has 14 residues.